This T cell receptor beta chain was identified in a study of blood T cells in healthy people across ages. Study findings and constraints: The study found more naive CD4+ cells and higher diversity in long-lived than aged donors. With donor CMV status unknown, expanded clonotype changes were possibly confounded.

Remarks on this clonotype: No antigen is known for it. At one end, the junction sequence differs from germline, possibly due to a read error.

Sample-barcoded 5' priming and a J-beta primer mix drove a second PCR of about 6 to 11 cycles. MiXCR, applied by TCRdb to the 5' RACE reads, yields one record per CDR3 protein. This sample has more than 750,000 distinct CDR3 sequences, with almost 30% found just once. The CDR3 runs 15 residues. Germline CDR1 is SGDLS and CDR2 is YYNGEE. A further study also used this sample, focusing on T cells of mothers and their children.

This rearrangement joins TRBV9 to TRBJ2-3; D possibly corresponds to TRBD2 (5 bases). The sequenced sample consisted of blood. This sequence originates from a woman in her thirties or forties in good health. CDR3 DNA: TGTGCCAGCAGCGTAGAGGTGGGGAGCACAGATACGCGGTATTTT. Translating gives CASSVEVGSTDTRYF.